This T cell receptor beta chain was found in a study of blood T cell repertoires in COVID-19. Whole-study context: COVID-19 samples, acute and convalescent, were from the United States, Italy and Spain. Sample material is recorded as cDNA or gDNA derived from T cells, B-cell-depleted T cells, or PBMCs.

Germline lookup yields CDR1 SEHNR and CDR2 FQNEAQ (reference sequence). This CDR3 is built from 13 residues. V lost 2 bases to trimming and J lost 8 bases, with 12 bases between them. Methods used by the authors: Amplification with reference gene primers provided the estimates of nucleated cell counts. Profiling relied on immunoSEQ multiplex PCR, and the TCRdb table lists in-frame clones only, not all of them. Clone size and the V and J calls come from that table; the DNA yielded D and trimming. The table has some 260,000 clones, around three quarters seen once. The chain links TRBV7-9 to TRBJ1-1, with D possibly TRBD1 on 6 matching bases. The sample taken for sequencing was peripheral blood. The sequence came from a woman of 80 years or more with acute or convalescent COVID-19. Here the CDR3 reads CASSLKGRGEAFF. The DNA for the CDR3 is TGTGCCAGCAGCTTAAAGGGGAGGGGGGAAGCTTTCTTT. The variable domain in full, with the rest retrieved from reference TRBV7-9 and TRBJ1-1, is DTGVSQNPRHKITKRGQNVTFRCDPISEHNRLYWYRQTLGQGPEFLTYFQNEAQLEKSRLLSDRFSAERPKGSFSTLEIQRTEQGDSAMYLCASSLKGRGEAFFGQGTRLTVV.